Below are 25 T cell receptor beta chains sequenced from a single sample in a study of blood T cell repertoires in COVID-19. Profiled with immunoSEQ multiplex PCR; TCRdb holds only in-frame clones, not every one. The sample comprises about 140,000 clones, 85% to 90% of which are singletons, and more than 1.5% rests with the top ten. Sample: peripheral blood. These receptors were obtained from a woman aged 60 to 75 with acute or convalescent COVID-19.

The chain is built from TRBV25-1 and TRBJ1-6; 7 positions match TRBD1. Germline CDR1 is MGHDK and CDR2 is SYGVNS. J was trimmed by 12 bases and V by 2 bases; bases with no gene match: 13. The CDR3 has 16 residues. The CDR3 here is CASSEIKGTAERPLHF. The CDR3 bases are TGTGCCAGCAGTGAAATCAAGGGGACAGCCGAAAGACCCCTCCACTTT. Combining the CDR3 with reference TRBV25-1 and TRBJ1-6 gives the whole variable domain EADIYQTPRYLVIGTGKKITLECSQTMGHDKMYWYQQDPGMELHLIHYSYGVNSTEKGDLSSESTVSRIRTEHFPLTLESARPSHTSQYLCASSEIKGTAERPLHFGNGTRLTVT.

The chain couples TRBV29-1 to TRBJ1-2; 7 bases agree with TRBD1. V was pared by 0 bases and J by 6 bases, with 7 bases of the junction left unmatched. Looked up from germline, CDR1 is SQVTM and CDR2 is ANQGSEA. The CDR3 loop spans 14 amino acids. Here the CDR3 DNA reads TGCAGCGTTGAAGATCAGCAGACAGGGCATGGCTACACCTTC. This sequence encodes CSVEDQQTGHGYTF. Together with reference TRBV29-1 and TRBJ1-2, the CDR3 gives the full variable domain: SAVISQKPSRDICQRGTSLTIQCQVDSQVTMMFWYRQQPGQSLTLIATANQGSEATYESGFVIDKFPISRPNLTFSTLTVSNMSPEDSSIYLCSVEDQQTGHGYTFGSGTRLTVV.

The chain combines TRBV18 with TRBJ2-1, with 11 nucleotides matching TRBD2. The CDR3 runs 21 residues. The germline V gene has CDR1 KGHSH and CDR2 LQKENI. V lost 3 bases to trimming and J lost 2 bases; unmatched junction nucleotides: 18. The CDR3 sequence: CASSPRTGTSGHERTYNEQFF. CDR3 sequence (DNA): TGTGCCAGCTCACCTAGAACCGGGACTAGCGGACACGAGAGGACCTACAATGAGCAGTTCTTC.

The sample holds one count of this clone. The rearrangement joins TRBV25-1 to TRBJ1-2, with TRBD1 as a possible D gene (5 bases). The germline V and J ends were trimmed by 5 bases and 0 bases, with 7 bases remaining between them. This CDR3 spans 13 amino acids. Per germline, CDR1 MGHDK and CDR2 SYGVNS. This CDR3 is CASSLGANYGYTF. CDR3 nucleotide sequence: TGTGCCAGCAGTCTAGGGGCTAACTATGGCTACACCTTC.

The chain is built from TRBV15 and TRBJ2-1; 7 bases align to TRBD2. Trimming at V came to 3 bases and at J to 3 bases, leaving 5 bases not matched to a gene. The CDR3 spans 15 residues. In germline, CDR1 is LNHNV, CDR2 YYDKDF (reference sequence). CDR3 amino acids: CATSSFGGNYNEQFF. The CDR3 DNA sequence: TGTGCCACCAGCAGTTTCGGGGGGAACTACAATGAGCAGTTCTTC.

The V and J genes are TRBV15 and TRBJ1-5; 8 nucleotides align to TRBD1. Germline values: CDR1 LNHNV, CDR2 YYDKDF (reference sequence). The V gene end was trimmed by 5 bases and the J gene end by 1 base; junction bases not matched to a gene: 10. The CDR3 runs 17 residues. CDR3 region: CATSQDRAIVSNQPQHF. For the CDR3, the DNA is TGTGCCACCAGCCAGGACAGGGCAATCGTAAGCAATCAGCCCCAGCATTTT.

This sequence joins TRBV27 and TRBJ2-7, with 8 bases that match TRBD1. The V gene's germline CDR1 is MNHEY and CDR2 SMNVEV (reference sequence). This CDR3 region has 14 residues. The J segment lost 4 bases and the V segment lost 6 bases, leaving 8 bases of the junction unmatched. CDR3 loop: CASRQGAGWYEQYF. The CDR3 coding sequence is TGTGCCAGCAGGCAGGGGGCAGGGTGGTACGAGCAGTACTTC.

V is TRBV7-2 and J is TRBJ2-1; D possibly corresponds to TRBD1 (6 bases). Germline loops: CDR1 SGHTA, CDR2 FQGNSA. The CDR3 loop spans 17 amino acids. The V gene lost 1 base and the J gene lost 0 bases, with 13 bases spanning the gap. Here the CDR3 DNA reads TGTGCCAGCAGCTTAGAAGTTGGGGGCCTCTCCTACAATGAGCAGTTCTTC. The encoded protein is CASSLEVGGLSYNEQFF.

The rearrangement links TRBV6-5 to TRBJ1-6, with 7 bases lining up with TRBD1. The V segment lost 1 base and the J segment 8 bases; nucleotides outside the gene matches: 5. The CDR3 totals 15 residues. CDR1 is MNHEY, CDR2 SVGAGI, per germline. The CDR3 coding sequence is TGTGCCAGCAGTTACTTCGACAGGGCTGATTCACCCCTCCACTTT. Translation: CASSYFDRADSPLHF.

J is TRBJ1-6 and V is TRBV6-2 or TRBV6-3; no firm D call. The CDR3 has 16 amino acids. Germline CDR1 is MNHEY and CDR2 is SVGEGT. Trimming left V 5 bases short and J 7 bases short, with 18 bases between. Here the CDR3 DNA reads TGTGCCAGCAGTCACCGACACATTGTCCCCAATTCACCCCTCCACTTT. It yields the protein CASSHRHIVPNSPLHF.

The V gene is TRBV19, the J gene TRBJ1-1, with D perhaps TRBD1 (5 bases). The V end lost 6 bases, the J end lost 0 bases, and 11 bases lay between the germline ends. Germline CDR1 is LNHDA and CDR2 is SQIVND (reference sequence). The CDR3 has 14 residues. DNA of the CDR3: TGTGCCAGTAGCCCAGGGCCTATGAACACTGAAGCTTTCTTT. It translates to CASSPGPMNTEAFF. Using reference TRBV19 and TRBJ1-1 for the parts outside the CDR3, the full variable domain is DGGITQSPKYLFRKEGQNVTLSCEQNLNHDAMYWYRQDPGQGLRLIYYSQIVNDFQKGDIAEGYSVSREKKESFPLTVTSAQKNPTAFYLCASSPGPMNTEAFFGQGTRLTVV.

This chain connects TRBV19 to TRBJ1-1; D ambiguous. Per the germline V gene, CDR1 is LNHDA and CDR2 is SQIVND (reference sequence). The CDR3 spans 15 residues. Trimming stripped 3 bases from V and 1 base from J, with 12 bases between. CDR3 protein: CASSIGMGWNTEAFF. In DNA, the CDR3 is TGTGCCAGTAGTATCGGGATGGGGTGGAACACTGAAGCTTTCTTT.

The chain carries TRBV2 and TRBJ1-2; the match to TRBD1 covers 7 bases. The ends lost 4 bases at V and 3 bases at J; junction bases unmatched: 2. Germline V gene lookup returns CDR1 SNHLY and CDR2 FYNNEI. This CDR3 has 13 amino acids. The CDR3 DNA reads TGTGCCAGCAGTGCGGGGACAGACTATGGCTACACCTTC. This codes for CASSAGTDYGYTF.

The chain employs TRBV5-4 and TRBJ2-7, with TRBD1 identical over 8 bases. J lost 3 bases, V lost 4 bases, and 12 bases had no gene match. The CDR3 covers 16 residues. CDR1 is SGHNT, CDR2 YYREEE, per germline (reference sequence). The CDR3 is CASSASGGTGRYEQYF. The CDR3 bases are TGTGCCAGCAGCGCCTCCGGCGGGACAGGTCGCTACGAGCAGTACTTC.

This clone was seen only once. CDR3 DNA: TGTGCCAGCAGTTTAACAGGCAGGCCCTACAATGAGCAGTTCTTC. As protein: CASSLTGRPYNEQFF. The chain couples TRBV27 to TRBJ2-1, with D possibly TRBD1 on 5 matching bases. The germline CDR1 and CDR2 sequences are MNHEY and SMNVEV (reference sequence). V was clipped by 2 bases and J by 2 bases, with 10 bases between them. CDR3 length: 15 amino acids.

This chain connects TRBV5-1 to TRBJ2-5; D not certain. The germline V and J ends were trimmed by 0 bases and 2 bases, with 8 bases remaining between them. Germline values: CDR1 SGHRS, CDR2 YFSETQ. The CDR3 has 14 amino acids. CDR3 sequence: CASSLEAGQETQYF. In DNA form, the CDR3 reads TGCGCCAGCAGCTTGGAGGCAGGACAAGAGACCCAGTACTTC.

V usage is TRBV7-9 and J usage is TRBJ1-4; 7 positions agree with TRBD1. The trim removed 4 bases at V and 3 bases at J, leaving 8 bases unmatched. Per the germline V gene, CDR1 is SEHNR and CDR2 is FQNEAQ (reference sequence). The CDR3 has 16 residues. CDR3 sequence (DNA): TGTGCCAGCAGCTCACCGGTTCAGGGGGCTAATGAAAAACTGTTTTTT. Translated: CASSSPVQGANEKLFF.

This rearrangement joins TRBV6-5 to TRBJ1-3; no reliable D call. Per germline, CDR1 MNHEY and CDR2 SVGAGI. The V and J ends lost 10 bases and 0 bases respectively, with 16 bases between them. The CDR3 sequence is 15 residues long. The CDR3 region has the DNA TGTGCCACCAAAGGAGATAGCTACTCTGGAAACACCATATATTTT. This codes for CATKGDSYSGNTIYF.

The sample holds a few counts of this clone. This chain links TRBV28 with TRBJ1-6; perhaps TRBD1 as D (5 bases). The ends were cut back, 1 base at V and 14 bases at J, with 27 bases in the middle. The germline V gene has CDR1 MDHEN and CDR2 SYDVKM. This CDR3 has 18 residues. For the CDR3, the DNA is TGTGCCAGCAGTTTATCCCCGGGGCTCGGGAGCCTAACGGATACCCTCCACTTT. This encodes CASSLSPGLGSLTDTLHF.

The chain combines TRBV28 with TRBJ1-2; tentatively, D is TRBD1 (5 bases). This CDR3 contains 12 residues. Trimming removed 2 bases at V and 8 bases at J, with 9 bases between. The germline V gene has CDR1 MDHEN and CDR2 SYDVKM. DNA of the CDR3: TGTGCCAGCAGTTTAGAGGGGAGGGGCTACACCTTC. Its protein product is CASSLEGRGYTF.

The chain uses TRBV2 and TRBJ1-1; D unresolved. Trimming removed 0 bases at V and 1 base at J, with 15 bases between. CDR1 and CDR2 from the germline V gene are SNHLY and FYNNEI. This CDR3 comprises 17 residues. CDR3 nucleotides: TGTGCCAGCAGTGAAGCGCTTCAATGGTCGGGGAACACTGAAGCTTTCTTT. Encoded protein: CASSEALQWSGNTEAFF.

V and J are TRBV10-3 and TRBJ1-1, with D hard to call. This CDR3 has 14 residues. Germline loops: CDR1 ENHRY, CDR2 SYGVKD. Trimming cost V 5 bases and J 1 base, with 11 bases left between them. In DNA, the CDR3 is TGTGCCATCAGTACCATACAGAAGAACACTGAAGCTTTCTTT. Translation: CAISTIQKNTEAFF.

The DNA of the CDR3 is TGTGCCACCAGTGGCCGGGACAGGGGAGTCCCAGCTTTCTTT. Translating gives CATSGRDRGVPAFF. This chain links TRBV24-1 with TRBJ1-1; 10 bases are a match to TRBD1. The germline CDR1 and CDR2 sequences are KGHDR and SFDVKD. The V gene end was trimmed by 5 bases and the J gene end by 10 bases; junction bases not matched to a gene: 9. The CDR3 has 14 amino acids.

The V and J genes are TRBV7-3 and TRBJ2-2, with a weak D call TRBD1 (6 bases). Per the germline V gene, CDR1 is SGHTA and CDR2 is FQGTGA. Trimming took 6 bases from V and 1 from J, leaving 9 bases between them. This CDR3 contains 14 residues. CDR3 DNA sequence: TGTGCCAGCAGTTTGGACAGGAACACCGGGGAGCTGTTTTTT. Its protein product is CASSLDRNTGELFF.

This clone was counted only a few times. The V and J genes are TRBV19 and TRBJ1-1; tentatively, D is TRBD1 (5 bases). This CDR3 is built from 15 residues. Deletions cut 10 bases from V and 2 bases from J, with 20 bases between. Germline assignment: CDR1 LNHDA and CDR2 SQIVND (reference sequence). The CDR3 loop reads CATSTGEGINTEAFF. The CDR3 coding sequence is TGTGCCACGAGCACCGGGGAGGGGATAAACACTGAAGCTTTCTTT.